These 2 T cell receptor beta chains came from one sample sequenced in a study of T cells in Graves' hyperthyroidism and ophthalmopathy. TCR beta CDR3 sequences were amplified from RNA transcripts. The study used the HTBI primer set for a first-round RT-PCR of the TCR CDR3. TCRdb re-derived calls from the multiplex PCR reads in MiXCR, one entry per CDR3 protein. The sample has around 450,000 distinct CDR3 sequences; 15% to 17% are singletons. Specimen: blood. The origin of the receptors is a woman younger than 30 with Graves' hyperthyroidism.

This clonotype occurred many times. The chain joins TRBV5-1 to TRBJ2-3, with D tentatively TRBD2 (6 bases). This CDR3 is 14 amino acids long. The V gene lost 4 bases and the J gene lost 8 bases, with 17 bases spanning the gap. Germline CDR1 reads SGHRS; CDR2 reads YFSETQ. The CDR3 protein is CASSPGTYEGTQYF. CDR3 coding DNA: TGCGCCAGCAGCCCAGGGACTTACGAGGGTACGCAGTATTTT.

The genes are TRBV20-1 and TRBJ2-1; 13 nucleotides match TRBD2. The DNA end lines up better with TRBJ2-7; the J call may be wrong. CDR3 length: 17 residues. CDR1 and CDR2 (germline): DFQATT, SNEGSKA (reference sequence). The DNA for the CDR3 is TGCAGTGCTAGAGGGACTAGCGGGAGAGCGGTTGGGAATGAGCAGTACTTC. It yields the protein CSARGTSGRAVGNEQYF.